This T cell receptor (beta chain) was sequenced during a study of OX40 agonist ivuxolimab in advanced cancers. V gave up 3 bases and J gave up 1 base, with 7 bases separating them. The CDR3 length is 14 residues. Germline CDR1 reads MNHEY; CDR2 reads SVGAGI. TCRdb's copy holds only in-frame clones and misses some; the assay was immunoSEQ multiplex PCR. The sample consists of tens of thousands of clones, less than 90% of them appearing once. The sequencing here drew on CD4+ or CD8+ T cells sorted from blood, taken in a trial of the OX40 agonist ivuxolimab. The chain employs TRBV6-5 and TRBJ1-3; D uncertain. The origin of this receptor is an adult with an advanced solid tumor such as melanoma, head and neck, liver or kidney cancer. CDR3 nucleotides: TGTGCCAGCAGTTATTTGGGATCTGGAAACACCATATATTTT. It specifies CASSYLGSGNTIYF.